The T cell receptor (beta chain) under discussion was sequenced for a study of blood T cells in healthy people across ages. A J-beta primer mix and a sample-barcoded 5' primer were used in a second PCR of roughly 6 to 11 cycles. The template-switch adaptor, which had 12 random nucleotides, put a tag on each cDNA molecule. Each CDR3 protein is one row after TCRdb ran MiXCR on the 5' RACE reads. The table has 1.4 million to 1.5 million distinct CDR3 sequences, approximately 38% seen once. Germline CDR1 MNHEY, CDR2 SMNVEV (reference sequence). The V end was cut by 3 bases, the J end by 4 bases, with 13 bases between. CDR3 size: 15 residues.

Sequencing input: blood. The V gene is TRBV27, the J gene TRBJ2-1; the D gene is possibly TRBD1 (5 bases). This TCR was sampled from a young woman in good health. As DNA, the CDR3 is TGTGCCAGCAGTTTTCTCGACAGAGTGTACAATGAGCAGTTCTTC. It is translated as CASSFLDRVYNEQFF.